The 2 T cell receptor beta chains in this list originate from one sample, sequenced in a study of regulatory and conventional T cells in RAG deficiency. Conventional CD4+ T cells were sorted from blood as CD25-low CD127-high cells. The repertoire was sequenced with immunoSEQ multiplex PCR; TCRdb's copy has only in-frame clones and lacks some. The sample includes roughly 45,000 clones, about 90% of them seen just once. The same sample was also studied in work on regulatory T cells. That report adds: Amplification used 52 TRBV primers and 13 TRBJ primers.

Source material: CD4+ effector T cells sorted from blood. These receptors were collected from a human donor in good health.

V is TRBV13 and J is TRBJ2-1; no clear D gene. Germline CDR1 PRHDT, CDR2 FYEKMQ (reference sequence). V was clipped by 5 bases and J by 2 bases, with 16 bases between them. The CDR3 totals 16 residues. Here the CDR3 reads CASSPRGERPYNEQFF. For the CDR3, the DNA is TGTGCCAGCAGCCCCCGCGGTGAAAGGCCCTACAATGAGCAGTTCTTC.

The genes are TRBV7-9 and TRBJ1-5, with D uncertain. The CDR3 is 13 amino acids. CDR1 is SEHNR, CDR2 FQNEAQ, per germline (reference sequence). Trimming took off 1 base at V and 4 bases at J, with 5 bases between the two ends. DNA of the CDR3: TGTGCCAGCAGCTTAGGACCTAATCAGCCCCAGCATTTT. It yields the protein CASSLGPNQPQHF. Complete variable domain (other parts from reference TRBV7-9 and TRBJ1-5): DTGVSQNPRHKITKRGQNVTFRCDPISEHNRLYWYRQTLGQGPEFLTYFQNEAQLEKSRLLSDRFSAERPKGSFSTLEIQRTEQGDSAMYLCASSLGPNQPQHFGDGTRLSIL.